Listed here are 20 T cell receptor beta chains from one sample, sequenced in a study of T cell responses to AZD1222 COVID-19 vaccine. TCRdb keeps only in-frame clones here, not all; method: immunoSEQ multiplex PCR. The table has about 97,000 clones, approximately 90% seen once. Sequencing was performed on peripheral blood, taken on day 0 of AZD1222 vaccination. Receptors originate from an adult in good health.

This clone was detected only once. The CDR3 here is CASSNRGGNDNEQFF. CDR3 bases: TGTGCCAGCAGCAACCGGGGCGGGAATGACAATGAGCAGTTCTTC. J is TRBJ2-1 and V is TRBV7-2, with D maybe TRBD2 (6 bases). The CDR3 is made up of 15 amino acids. Trimming stripped 5 bases from V and 5 bases from J, with 16 bases between. CDR1 and CDR2 from the germline V gene are SGHTA and FQGNSA.

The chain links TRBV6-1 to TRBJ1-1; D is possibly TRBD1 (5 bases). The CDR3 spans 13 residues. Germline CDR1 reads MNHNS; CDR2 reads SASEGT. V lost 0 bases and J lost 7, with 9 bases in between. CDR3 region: CASSEAGGVEAFF. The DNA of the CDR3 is TGTGCCAGCAGTGAAGCGGGAGGGGTTGAAGCTTTCTTT.

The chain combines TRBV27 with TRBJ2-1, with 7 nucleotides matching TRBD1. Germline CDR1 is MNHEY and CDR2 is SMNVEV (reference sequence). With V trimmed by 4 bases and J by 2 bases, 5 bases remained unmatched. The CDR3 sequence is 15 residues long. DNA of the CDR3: TGTGCCAGCAGTTCACAGGGGTTCCCCTACAATGAGCAGTTCTTC. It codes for CASSSQGFPYNEQFF.

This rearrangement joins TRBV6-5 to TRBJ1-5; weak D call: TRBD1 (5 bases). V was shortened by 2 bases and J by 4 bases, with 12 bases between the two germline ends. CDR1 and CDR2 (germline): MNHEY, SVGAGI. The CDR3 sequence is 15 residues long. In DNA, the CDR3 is TGTGCCAGCAGTTACGGTAGCAGGGTAAATCAGCCCCAGCATTTT. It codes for CASSYGSRVNQPQHF.

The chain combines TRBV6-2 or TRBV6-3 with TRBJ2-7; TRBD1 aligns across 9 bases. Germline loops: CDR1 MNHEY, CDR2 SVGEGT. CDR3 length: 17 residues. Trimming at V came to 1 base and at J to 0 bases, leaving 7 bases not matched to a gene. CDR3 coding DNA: TGTGCCAGCAGTTACTACCCGGGACAGGGCCTCTCCTACGAGCAGTACTTC. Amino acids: CASSYYPGQGLSYEQYF.

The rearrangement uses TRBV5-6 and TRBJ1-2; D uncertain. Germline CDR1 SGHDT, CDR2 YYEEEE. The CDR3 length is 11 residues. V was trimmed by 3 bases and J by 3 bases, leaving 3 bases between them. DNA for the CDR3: TGTGCCAGCAGCTCTTACTATGGCTACACCTTC. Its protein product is CASSSYYGYTF.

The CDR3 sequence is CASNRDRGIEQYF. The CDR3 DNA is TGTGCCAGCAACCGGGACAGGGGCATCGAGCAGTACTTC. This chain connects TRBV6-5 to TRBJ2-7, with TRBD1 matching 10 bases. The CDR3 totals 13 residues. The J segment lost 6 bases and the V segment lost 7 bases, leaving 6 bases of the junction unmatched. The germline V gene encodes CDR1 MNHEY and CDR2 SVGAGI.

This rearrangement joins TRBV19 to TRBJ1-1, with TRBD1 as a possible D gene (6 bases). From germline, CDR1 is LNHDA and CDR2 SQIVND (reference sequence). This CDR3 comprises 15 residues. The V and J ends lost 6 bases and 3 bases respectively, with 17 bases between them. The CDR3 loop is CASRRIQGLDTEAFF. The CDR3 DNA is TGTGCCAGTAGAAGAATACAGGGCCTTGACACTGAAGCTTTCTTT.

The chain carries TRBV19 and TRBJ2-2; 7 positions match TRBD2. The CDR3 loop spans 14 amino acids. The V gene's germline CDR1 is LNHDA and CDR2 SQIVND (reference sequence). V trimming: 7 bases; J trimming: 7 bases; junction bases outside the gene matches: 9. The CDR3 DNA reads TGTGCCAGTATCCCCCGGGGGGTCGGCGGGGAGCTGTTTTTT. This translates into CASIPRGVGGELFF.

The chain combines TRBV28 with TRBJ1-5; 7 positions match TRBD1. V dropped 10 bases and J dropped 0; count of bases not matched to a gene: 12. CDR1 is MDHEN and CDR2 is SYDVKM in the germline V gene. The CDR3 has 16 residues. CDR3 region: CATRRDRSYSNQPQHF. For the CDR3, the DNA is TGTGCCACCCGCCGGGACAGATCCTATAGCAATCAGCCCCAGCATTTT. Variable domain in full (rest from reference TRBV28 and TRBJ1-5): DVKVTQSSRYLVKRTGEKVFLECVQDMDHENMFWYRQDPGLGLRLIYFSYDVKMKEKGDIPEGYSVSREKKERFSLILESASTNQTSMYLCATRRDRSYSNQPQHFGDGTRLSIL.

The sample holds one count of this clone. Here the CDR3 reads CASSMDSQQPQHF. For the CDR3, the DNA is TGTGCCAGTAGTATGGACAGTCAACAGCCCCAGCATTTT. The chain recombines TRBV19 with TRBJ1-5, with D possibly TRBD1 on 6 matching bases. Germline CDR1 and CDR2: LNHDA and SQIVND (reference sequence). The CDR3 covers 13 residues. The V and J ends lost 3 bases and 7 bases respectively, with 10 bases between them.

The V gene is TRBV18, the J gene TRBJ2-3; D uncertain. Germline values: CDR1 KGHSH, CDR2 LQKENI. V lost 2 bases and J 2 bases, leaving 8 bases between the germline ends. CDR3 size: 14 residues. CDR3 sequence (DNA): TGTGCCAGCTCACCAGGGTGGGCCACAGATACGCAGTATTTT. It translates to CASSPGWATDTQYF.

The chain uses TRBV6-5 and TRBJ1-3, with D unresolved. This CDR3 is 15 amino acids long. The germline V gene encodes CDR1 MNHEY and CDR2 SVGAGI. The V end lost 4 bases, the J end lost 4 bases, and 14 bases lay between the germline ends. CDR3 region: CASSSPTFSGNTIYF. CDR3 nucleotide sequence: TGTGCCAGCAGTTCTCCCACATTTTCCGGAAACACCATATATTTT.

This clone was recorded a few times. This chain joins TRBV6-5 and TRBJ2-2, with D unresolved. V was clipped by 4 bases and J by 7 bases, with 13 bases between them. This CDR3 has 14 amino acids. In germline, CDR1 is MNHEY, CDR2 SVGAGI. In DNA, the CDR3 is TGTGCCAGCAGTTCCGGGCCCCAAGGCGGGGAGCTGTTTTTT. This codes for CASSSGPQGGELFF.

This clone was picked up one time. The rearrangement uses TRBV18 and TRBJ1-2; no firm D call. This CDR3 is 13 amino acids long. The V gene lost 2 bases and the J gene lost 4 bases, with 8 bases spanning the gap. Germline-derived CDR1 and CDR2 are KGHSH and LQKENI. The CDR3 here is CASSPSAAYGYTF. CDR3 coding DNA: TGTGCCAGCTCACCATCCGCGGCCTATGGCTACACCTTC.

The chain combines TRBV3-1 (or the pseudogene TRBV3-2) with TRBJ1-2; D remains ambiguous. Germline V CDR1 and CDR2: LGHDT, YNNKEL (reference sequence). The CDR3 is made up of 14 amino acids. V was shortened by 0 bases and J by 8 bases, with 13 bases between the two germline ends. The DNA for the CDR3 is TGTGCCAGCAGCCAAGATGCGACGCGACGGGGCTACACCTTC. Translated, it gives CASSQDATRRGYTF.

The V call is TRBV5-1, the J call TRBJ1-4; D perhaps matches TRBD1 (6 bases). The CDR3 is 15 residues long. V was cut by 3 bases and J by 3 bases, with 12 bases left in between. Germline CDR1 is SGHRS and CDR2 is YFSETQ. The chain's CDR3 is CASSSQGYANEKLFF. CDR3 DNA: TGCGCCAGCAGCTCGCAGGGGTACGCTAATGAAAAACTGTTTTTT.

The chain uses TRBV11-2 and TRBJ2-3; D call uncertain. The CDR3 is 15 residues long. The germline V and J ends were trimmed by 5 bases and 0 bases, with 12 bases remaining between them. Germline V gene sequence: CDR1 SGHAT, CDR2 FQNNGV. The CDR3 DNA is TGTGCCAGCAGCCCAGCATATACTAGCACAGATACGCAGTATTTT. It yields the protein CASSPAYTSTDTQYF.

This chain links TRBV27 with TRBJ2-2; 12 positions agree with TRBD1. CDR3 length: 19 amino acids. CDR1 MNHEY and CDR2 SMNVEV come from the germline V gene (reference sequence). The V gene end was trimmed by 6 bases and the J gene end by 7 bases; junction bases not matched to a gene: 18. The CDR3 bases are TGTGCCAGCAGGCTCAACCTTTGGGGACAGGGGGCCCCTGTCGGGGAGCTGTTTTTT. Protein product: CASRLNLWGQGAPVGELFF.

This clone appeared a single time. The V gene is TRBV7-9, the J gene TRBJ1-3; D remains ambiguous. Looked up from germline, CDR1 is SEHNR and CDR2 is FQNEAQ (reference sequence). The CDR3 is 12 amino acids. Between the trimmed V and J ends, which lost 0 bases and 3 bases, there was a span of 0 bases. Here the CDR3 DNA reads TGTGCCAGCAGCTTAGCTGGAAACACCATATATTTT. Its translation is CASSLAGNTIYF. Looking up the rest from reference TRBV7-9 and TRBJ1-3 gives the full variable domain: DTGVSQNPRHKITKRGQNVTFRCDPISEHNRLYWYRQTLGQGPEFLTYFQNEAQLEKSRLLSDRFSAERPKGSFSTLEIQRTEQGDSAMYLCASSLAGNTIYFGEGSWLTVV.